The 9 T cell receptor beta chains reported below all come from one sample, sequenced in a study of blood T cell repertoires in COVID-19. Sequenced by immunoSEQ multiplex PCR; TCRdb stores in-frame clones only, minus some. The sample contains approximately 280,000 clones, approximately 86% of which appear only once. Sample: PBMCs or T cells enriched from blood (not recorded which). The origin of the receptors is a woman younger than 35 who had recovered from COVID-19.

The chain is built from TRBV10-3 and TRBJ2-1, with 12 bases identical to TRBD2. Germline CDR1 is ENHRY and CDR2 is SYGVKD. V gave up 3 bases and J gave up 5 bases; unmatched junction bases: 5. This CDR3 is built from 16 residues. The CDR3 sequence is CAISDGTSGGNNEQFF. Written as DNA, the CDR3 is TGTGCCATCAGTGACGGCACTAGCGGGGGGAACAATGAGCAGTTCTTC.

The J gene is TRBJ1-5, the V gene TRBV20-1; 9 bases match TRBD1. The germline CDR1 and CDR2 sequences are DFQATT and SNEGSKA (reference sequence). CDR3 length equals 14 residues. V lost 3 bases, J lost 5 bases, and 5 bases stayed unmatched. CDR3 DNA sequence: TGCAGTGCTAGTGCTGGACAGGGGTATCAGCCCCAGCATTTT. It is translated as CSASAGQGYQPQHF.

This chain connects TRBV2 to TRBJ1-1, with a weak D call TRBD1 (5 bases). Trimming shortened V by 3 bases and J by 5 bases, and 19 bases separated the two germline ends. Germline loops: CDR1 SNHLY, CDR2 FYNNEI. The CDR3 totals 16 residues. The CDR3 is CASSDQGLAGKTEAFF. CDR3 sequence (DNA): TGTGCCAGCAGTGACCAGGGCCTTGCCGGCAAGACTGAAGCTTTCTTT.

The chain uses TRBV15 and TRBJ1-5; 9 positions agree with TRBD1. With V trimmed by 2 bases and J by 6 bases, 5 bases remained unmatched. Germline CDR1 is LNHNV and CDR2 is YYDKDF (reference sequence). This CDR3 has 15 amino acids. In DNA, the CDR3 is TGTGCCACCAGCAGACAACAGGGGGCGGGTCAGCCCCAGCATTTT. Translating it yields CATSRQQGAGQPQHF.

This clone appeared a single time. V gene TRBV11-3 combines with J gene TRBJ2-2; 8 bases line up with TRBD2. Trimming removed 5 bases from V and 3 bases from J; junction bases left unmatched: 11. From germline, CDR1 is SGHNT and CDR2 YENEEA. The CDR3 contains 17 residues. The CDR3 sequence is CASSPSGTRGDTGELFF. In DNA, the CDR3 is TGTGCCAGCAGCCCAAGCGGGACTAGGGGTGACACCGGGGAGCTGTTTTTT. Complete variable domain (other parts from reference TRBV11-3 and TRBJ2-2): EAGVVQSPRYKIIEKKQPVAFWCNPISGHNTLYWYLQNLGQGPELLIRYENEEAVDDSQLPKDRFSAERLKGVDSTLKIQPAELGDSAVYLCASSPSGTRGDTGELFFGEGSRLTVL.

This clone occurred a few times. The chain has TRBV5-8 and TRBJ2-2, with 8 bases that match TRBD2. The ends lost 0 bases at V and 0 bases at J; junction bases unmatched: 7. CDR3 length: 18 residues. Germline V gene data show CDR1 as SGHTS and CDR2 as YDEGEE. The CDR3 loop reads CASSLESRLATNTGELFF. The DNA of the CDR3 is TGTGCCAGCAGCTTGGAATCTCGACTAGCGACGAACACCGGGGAGCTGTTTTTT.

This chain connects TRBV5-1 to TRBJ2-1, with a possible D match to TRBD2 (6 bases). This CDR3 is 17 amino acids long. Germline V gene lookup returns CDR1 SGHRS and CDR2 YFSETQ. Deletions cut 4 bases from V and 3 bases from J, with 20 bases between. DNA of the CDR3: TGCGCCAGCAGCCCGTATTCTAGCGCCTTGAACTACAATGAGCAGTTCTTC. This gives the protein CASSPYSSALNYNEQFF.

The sample holds many counts of this clone. The rearrangement links TRBV2 to TRBJ1-1, with unresolved D. Germline CDR1 and CDR2: SNHLY and FYNNEI. This CDR3 is 15 amino acids long. V was trimmed by 2 bases and J by 1 base, leaving 11 bases between them. CDR3 sequence (DNA): TGTGCCAGCAGTGAACGGGAAATTGGGAACACTGAAGCTTTCTTT. This sequence encodes CASSEREIGNTEAFF.

This clone occurred once. The V call is TRBV4-1, the J call TRBJ2-1; possibly TRBD1 for D (5 bases). Deletions cut 4 bases from V and 8 bases from J, with 24 bases between. The CDR3 spans 17 residues. The germline CDR1 and CDR2 sequences are MGHRA and YSYEKL. The CDR3 sequence is CASSPQDGRERTYEQFF. CDR3 sequence (DNA): TGCGCCAGCAGCCCTCAGGATGGAAGGGAAAGGACATATGAGCAGTTCTTC.